One TCR beta chain is described in this entry. This record belongs to a study of blood T cell repertoires in COVID-19. Across the whole study: Sites in the United States, Italy and Spain provided acute and convalescent COVID-19 samples. In each case, the material was cDNA or gDNA derived from T cells, B-cell-depleted T cells, or PBMCs.

Germline assignment: CDR1 KGHDR and CDR2 SFDVKD. CDR3 length: 15 amino acids. The junction had 11 bases not matched to a gene; V was cut back by 9 bases and J by 4 bases. In the original workflow: Reference gene primer amplification yielded estimated nucleated cell counts. Generated by immunoSEQ multiplex PCR, the TCRdb table keeps only in-frame clones and is missing some. V, J and clone size reflect that table, while D and trimming were determined from the DNA. The sample lists 150,000 to 250,000 clones, about 80% occurring once. The source of this sequence is a human donor with acute or convalescent COVID-19. The donor label of this sample is uncertain. The chain is built from TRBV24-1 and TRBJ2-1, with 7 bases aligning to TRBD1. The sequenced sample was peripheral blood. The CDR3 sequence: CATRPRGQLYNEQFF. CDR3 nucleotide sequence: TGTGCCACCCGACCCCGGGGACAGTTATACAATGAGCAGTTCTTC.